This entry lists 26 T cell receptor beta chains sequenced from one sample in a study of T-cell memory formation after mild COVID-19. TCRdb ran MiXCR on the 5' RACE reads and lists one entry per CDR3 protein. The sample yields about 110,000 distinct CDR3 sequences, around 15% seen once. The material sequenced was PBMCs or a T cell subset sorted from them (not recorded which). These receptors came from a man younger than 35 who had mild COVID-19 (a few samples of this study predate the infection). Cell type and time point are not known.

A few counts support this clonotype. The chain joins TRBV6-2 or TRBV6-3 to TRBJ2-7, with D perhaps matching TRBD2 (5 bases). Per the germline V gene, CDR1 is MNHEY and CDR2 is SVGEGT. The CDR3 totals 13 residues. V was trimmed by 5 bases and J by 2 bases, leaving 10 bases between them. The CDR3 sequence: CASSLAKAYEQYF. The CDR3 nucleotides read TGTGCCAGCAGTCTAGCTAAGGCCTACGAGCAGTACTTC.

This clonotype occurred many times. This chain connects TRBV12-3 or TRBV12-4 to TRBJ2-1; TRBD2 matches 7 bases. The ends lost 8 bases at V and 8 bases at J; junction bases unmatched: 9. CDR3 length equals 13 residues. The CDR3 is CASDGGLWDEQFF. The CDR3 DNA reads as TGTGCCAGCGACGGGGGGTTGTGGGATGAGCAGTTCTTC.

The CDR3 sequence: CSVEAPDRGPQETQYF. As DNA, the CDR3 is TGCAGCGTTGAAGCGCCGGACAGGGGCCCCCAAGAGACCCAGTACTTC. The genes are TRBV29-1 and TRBJ2-5, with TRBD1 matching 9 bases. V lost 1 base and J lost 1; bases outside the gene matches: 7. Germline V gives CDR1 SQVTM, CDR2 ANQGSEA. CDR3 length: 16 residues.

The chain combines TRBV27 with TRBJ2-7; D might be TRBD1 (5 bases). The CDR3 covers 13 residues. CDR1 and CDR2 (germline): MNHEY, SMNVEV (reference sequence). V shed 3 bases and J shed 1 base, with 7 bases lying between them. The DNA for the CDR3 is TGTGCCAGCAGTTTTAGACAGTCCTACGAGCAGTACTTC. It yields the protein CASSFRQSYEQYF.

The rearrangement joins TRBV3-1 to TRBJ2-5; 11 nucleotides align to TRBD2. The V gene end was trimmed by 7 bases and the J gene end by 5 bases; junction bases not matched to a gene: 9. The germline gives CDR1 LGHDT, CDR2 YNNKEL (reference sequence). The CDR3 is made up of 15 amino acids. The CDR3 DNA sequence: TGTGCCAGCAACCCGATAGCGGGGGGGCGGGAGACCCAGTACTTC. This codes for CASNPIAGGRETQYF.

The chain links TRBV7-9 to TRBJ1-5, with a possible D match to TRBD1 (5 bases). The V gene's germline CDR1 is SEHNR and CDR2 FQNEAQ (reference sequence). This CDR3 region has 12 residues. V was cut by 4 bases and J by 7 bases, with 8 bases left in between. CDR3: CASSWGGQPQHF. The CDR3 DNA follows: TGTGCCAGCAGCTGGGGGGGACAGCCCCAGCATTTT.

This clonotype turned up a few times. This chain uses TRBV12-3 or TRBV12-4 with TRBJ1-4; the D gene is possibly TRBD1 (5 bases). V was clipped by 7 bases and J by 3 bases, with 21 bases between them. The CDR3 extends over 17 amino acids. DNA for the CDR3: TGTGCCAGCACTTCCTCCGGGGGGATGTCAGCTAATGAAAAACTGTTTTTT. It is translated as CASTSSGGMSANEKLFF.

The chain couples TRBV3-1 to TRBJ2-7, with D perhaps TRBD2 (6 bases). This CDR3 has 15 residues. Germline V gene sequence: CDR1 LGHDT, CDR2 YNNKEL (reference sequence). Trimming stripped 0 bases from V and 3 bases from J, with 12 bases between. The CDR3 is CASSQDPSEYYEQYF. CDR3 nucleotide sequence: TGTGCCAGCAGCCAAGATCCTAGCGAGTACTACGAGCAGTACTTC.

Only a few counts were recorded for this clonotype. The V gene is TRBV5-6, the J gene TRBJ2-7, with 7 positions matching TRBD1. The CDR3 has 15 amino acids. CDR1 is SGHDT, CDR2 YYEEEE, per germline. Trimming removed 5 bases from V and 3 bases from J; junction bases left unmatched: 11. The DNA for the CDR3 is TGTGCCAGCAGAGGACCGGGACAGACGATCTACGAGCAGTACTTC. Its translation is CASRGPGQTIYEQYF.

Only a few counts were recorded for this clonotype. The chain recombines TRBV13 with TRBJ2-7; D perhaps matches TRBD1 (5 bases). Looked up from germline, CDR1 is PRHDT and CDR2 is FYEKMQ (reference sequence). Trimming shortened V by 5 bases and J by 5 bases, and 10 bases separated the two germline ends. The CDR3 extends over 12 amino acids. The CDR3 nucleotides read TGTGCCAGCAGCCTGCAGGGTGACGAGCAGTACTTC. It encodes CASSLQGDEQYF.

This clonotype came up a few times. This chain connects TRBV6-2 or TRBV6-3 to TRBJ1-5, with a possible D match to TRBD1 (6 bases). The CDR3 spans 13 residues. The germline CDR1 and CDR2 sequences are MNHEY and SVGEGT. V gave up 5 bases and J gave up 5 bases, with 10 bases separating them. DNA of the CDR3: TGTGCCAGCAGTGCCTGGGGGCATCAGCCCCAGCATTTT. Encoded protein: CASSAWGHQPQHF.

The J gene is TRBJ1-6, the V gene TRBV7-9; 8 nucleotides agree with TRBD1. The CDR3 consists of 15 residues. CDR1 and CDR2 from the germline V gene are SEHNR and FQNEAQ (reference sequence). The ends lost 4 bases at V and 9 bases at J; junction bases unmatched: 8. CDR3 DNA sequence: TGTGCCAGCAGCTCGCGACAGGGGAAATTTTCACCCCTCCACTTT. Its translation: CASSSRQGKFSPLHF.

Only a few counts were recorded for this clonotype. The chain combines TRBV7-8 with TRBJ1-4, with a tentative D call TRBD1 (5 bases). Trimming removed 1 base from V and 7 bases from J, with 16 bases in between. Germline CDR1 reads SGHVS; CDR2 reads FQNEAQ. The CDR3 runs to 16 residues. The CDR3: CASSLVLSQGSEKLFF. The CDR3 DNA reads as TGTGCCAGCAGCTTAGTTCTGAGCCAGGGAAGTGAAAAACTGTTTTTT.

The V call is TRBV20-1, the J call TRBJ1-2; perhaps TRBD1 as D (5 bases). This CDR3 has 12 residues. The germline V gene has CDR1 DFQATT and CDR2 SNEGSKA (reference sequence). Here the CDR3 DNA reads TGCAGCGGGGCGGCGGGTGCCGATGGCTACACCTTC. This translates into CSGAAGADGYTF.

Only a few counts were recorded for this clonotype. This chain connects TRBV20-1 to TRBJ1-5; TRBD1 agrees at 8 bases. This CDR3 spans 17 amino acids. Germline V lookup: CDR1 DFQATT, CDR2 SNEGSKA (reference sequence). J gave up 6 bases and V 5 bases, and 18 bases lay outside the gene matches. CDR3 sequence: CSALQGRGRLSGQPQHF. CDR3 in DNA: TGCAGTGCTCTTCAGGGCAGGGGGCGGCTTTCGGGTCAGCCCCAGCATTTT.

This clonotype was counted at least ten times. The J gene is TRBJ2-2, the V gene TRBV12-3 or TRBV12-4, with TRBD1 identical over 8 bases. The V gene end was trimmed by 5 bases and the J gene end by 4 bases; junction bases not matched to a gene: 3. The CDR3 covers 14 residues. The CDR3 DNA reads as TGTGCCAGCAGTCAGGGGGCAGGCACCGGGGAGCTGTTTTTT. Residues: CASSQGAGTGELFF.

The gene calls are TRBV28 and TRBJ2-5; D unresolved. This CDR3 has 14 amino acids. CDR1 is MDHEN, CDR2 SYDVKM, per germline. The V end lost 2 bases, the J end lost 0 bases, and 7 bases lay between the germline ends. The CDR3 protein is CASSLAAYQETQYF. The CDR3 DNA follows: TGTGCCAGCAGTTTAGCGGCGTACCAAGAGACCCAGTACTTC. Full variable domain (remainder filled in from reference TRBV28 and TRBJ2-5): DVKVTQSSRYLVKRTGEKVFLECVQDMDHENMFWYRQDPGLGLRLIYFSYDVKMKEKGDIPEGYSVSREKKERFSLILESASTNQTSMYLCASSLAAYQETQYFGPGTRLLVL.

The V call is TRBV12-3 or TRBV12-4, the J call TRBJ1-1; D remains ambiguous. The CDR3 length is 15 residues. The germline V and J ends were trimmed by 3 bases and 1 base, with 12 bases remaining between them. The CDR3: CASSFAGRKNTEAFF. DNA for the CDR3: TGTGCCAGCAGTTTTGCTGGTCGCAAGAACACTGAAGCTTTCTTT.

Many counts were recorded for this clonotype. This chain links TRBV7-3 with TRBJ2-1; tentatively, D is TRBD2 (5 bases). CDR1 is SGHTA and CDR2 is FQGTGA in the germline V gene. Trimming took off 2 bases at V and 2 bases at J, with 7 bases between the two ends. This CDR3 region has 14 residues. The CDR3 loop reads CASSLSGTYNEQFF. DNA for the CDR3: TGTGCCAGCAGCTTATCGGGGACCTACAATGAGCAGTTCTTC.

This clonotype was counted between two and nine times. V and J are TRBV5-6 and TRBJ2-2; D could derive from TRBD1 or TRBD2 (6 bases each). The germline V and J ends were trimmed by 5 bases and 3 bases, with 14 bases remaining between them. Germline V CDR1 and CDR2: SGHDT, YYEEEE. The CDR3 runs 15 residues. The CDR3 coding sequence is TGTGCCAGCAGGGAGGGGGACGGCGACACCGGGGAGCTGTTTTTT. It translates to CASREGDGDTGELFF.

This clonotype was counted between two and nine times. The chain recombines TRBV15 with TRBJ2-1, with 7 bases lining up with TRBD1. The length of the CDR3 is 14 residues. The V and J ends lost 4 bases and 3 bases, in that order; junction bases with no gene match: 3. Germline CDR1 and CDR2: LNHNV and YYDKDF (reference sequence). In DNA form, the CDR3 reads TGTGCCACCAGCACCAGGACAGGCTACAATGAGCAGTTCTTC. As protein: CATSTRTGYNEQFF.

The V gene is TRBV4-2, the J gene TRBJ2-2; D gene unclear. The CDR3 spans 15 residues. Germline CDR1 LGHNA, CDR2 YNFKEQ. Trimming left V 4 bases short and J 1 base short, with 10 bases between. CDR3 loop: CASSPGGRNTGELFF. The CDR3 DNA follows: TGTGCCAGCAGCCCCGGTGGAAGGAACACCGGGGAGCTGTTTTTT.

This chain's CDR3 is CASSKVCVAGGVSGAEAFF. In DNA form, the CDR3 reads TGTGCCAGCAGCAAAGTGTGTGTAGCTGGAGGGGTATCGGGTGCTGAAGCTTTCTTT. This chain joins TRBV21-1 and TRBJ1-1. TRBV21-1 constitutes a pseudogene. This CDR3 is built from 19 residues.

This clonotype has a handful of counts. The CDR3 sequence is CASSLSFSGEKGTEAFF. In DNA form, the CDR3 reads TGTGCCAGCAGCTTGTCGTTCTCAGGGGAAAAGGGAACTGAAGCTTTCTTT. This chain uses TRBV5-5 with TRBJ1-1, with D possibly matching TRBD1 (6 bases). Germline values: CDR1 SGHKS, CDR2 YYEKEE (reference sequence). The CDR3 totals 17 residues. V was shortened by 1 base and J by 5 bases, with 21 bases between the two germline ends. The entire variable domain, with the rest obtained from reference TRBV5-5 and TRBJ1-1, is as follows: DAGVTQSPTHLIKTRGQQVTLRCSPISGHKSVSWYQQVLGQGPQFIFQYYEKEERGRGNFPDRFSARQFPNYSSELNVNALLLGDSALYLCASSLSFSGEKGTEAFFGQGTRLTVV.

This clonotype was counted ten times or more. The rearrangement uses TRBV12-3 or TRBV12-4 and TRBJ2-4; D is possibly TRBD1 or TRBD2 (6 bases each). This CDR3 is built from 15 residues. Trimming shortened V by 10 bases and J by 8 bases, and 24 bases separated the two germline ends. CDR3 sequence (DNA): TGTGCCACAACCTACACCGGGGGCGCCGCGGACATTCAGTACTTC. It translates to CATTYTGGAADIQYF.

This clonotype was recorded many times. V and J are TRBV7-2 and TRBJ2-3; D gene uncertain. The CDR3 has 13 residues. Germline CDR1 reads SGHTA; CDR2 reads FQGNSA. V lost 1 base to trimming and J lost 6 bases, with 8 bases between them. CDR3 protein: CASSLVAWDTQYF. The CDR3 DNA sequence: TGTGCCAGCAGCTTAGTAGCTTGGGATACGCAGTATTTT.